Given below is one T cell receptor beta chain in context. Germline V gene data show CDR1 as SGHRS and CDR2 as YFSETQ. This CDR3 has 15 amino acids. Trimming pared 0 bases from V and 1 base from J, leaving 10 bases between. The source of the sample is a study of blood T cell repertoires in COVID-19. Under the authors' procedure: Amplifying reference gene primers gave estimates of nucleated cell counts. The protocol was immunoSEQ multiplex PCR, while the TCRdb copy is restricted to in-frame clones and leaves out a portion. V, J and clone size are taken as reported in that table, and D and trimming were inferred from the DNA itself. The table shows 20,000 to 25,000 clones, with roughly 83% occurring only once.

This chain connects TRBV5-1 to TRBJ1-1; TRBD1 is a possible D gene (6 bases). The clonotype was recovered from a man older than 75 with active or convalescent COVID-19. The material sequenced was peripheral blood. CDR3: CASSLVGHQNTEAFF. The CDR3 DNA reads as TGCGCCAGCAGCTTGGTGGGACATCAGAACACTGAAGCTTTCTTT.